This T cell receptor beta chain was obtained from a study of blood T cell repertoires in COVID-19. Study-wide background: There were acute and convalescent COVID-19 samples, and they came from the United States, Italy and Spain. PBMCs, B-cell-depleted T cells, or T cells provided the cDNA or gDNA that made up the material.

The germline V gene has CDR1 LNHDA and CDR2 SQIVND (reference sequence). After removal of 6 bases from V and 5 bases from J, the junction contained 4 bases not matched to a gene. The CDR3 length is 13 residues. Assay: immunoSEQ multiplex PCR; the TCRdb copy retains only in-frame clones and omits some. This sample carries just under 150,000 clones, around 84% of them seen once, and the ten largest clones take about 2.6%. This clone occurred once. The rearrangement joins TRBV19 to TRBJ2-1, with TRBD1 matching 7 bases. The origin of this receptor is a human donor with acute or convalescent COVID-19. The donor label of this sample is uncertain. The sequencing sample was made of peripheral blood. CDR3 loop: CASRETGHNEQFF. The CDR3 region has the DNA TGTGCCAGTAGAGAGACAGGGCACAATGAGCAGTTCTTC.